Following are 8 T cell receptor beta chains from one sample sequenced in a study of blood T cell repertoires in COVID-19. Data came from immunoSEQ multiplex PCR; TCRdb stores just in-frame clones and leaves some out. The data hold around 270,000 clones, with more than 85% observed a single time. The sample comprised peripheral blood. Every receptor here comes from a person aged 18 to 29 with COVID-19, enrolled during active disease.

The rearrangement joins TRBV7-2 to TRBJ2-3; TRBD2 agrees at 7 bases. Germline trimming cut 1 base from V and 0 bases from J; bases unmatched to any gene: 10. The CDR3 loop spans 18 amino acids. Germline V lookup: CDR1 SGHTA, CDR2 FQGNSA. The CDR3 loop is CASSLGRRGRASTDTQYF. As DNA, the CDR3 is TGTGCCAGCAGCTTAGGCCGACGGGGGAGGGCTAGCACAGATACGCAGTATTTT.

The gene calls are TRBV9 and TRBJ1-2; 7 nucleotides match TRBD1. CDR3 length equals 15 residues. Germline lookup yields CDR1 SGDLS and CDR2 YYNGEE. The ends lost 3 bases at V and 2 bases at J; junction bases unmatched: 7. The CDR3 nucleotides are TGTGCCAGCAGCGGATACAGGGGACACAACTATGGCTACACCTTC. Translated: CASSGYRGHNYGYTF.

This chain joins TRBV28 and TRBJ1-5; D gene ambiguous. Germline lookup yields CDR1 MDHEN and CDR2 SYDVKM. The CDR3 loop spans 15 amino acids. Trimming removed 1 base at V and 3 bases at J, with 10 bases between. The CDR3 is CASSLSAGPNQPQHF. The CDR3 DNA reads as TGTGCCAGCAGTTTATCCGCGGGCCCCAATCAGCCCCAGCATTTT.

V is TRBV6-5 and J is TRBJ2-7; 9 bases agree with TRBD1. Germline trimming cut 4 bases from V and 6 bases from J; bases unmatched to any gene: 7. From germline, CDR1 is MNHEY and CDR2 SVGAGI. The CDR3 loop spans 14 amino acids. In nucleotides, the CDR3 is TGTGCCAGCAGTTCCACGACAGGGGGGCTCGAGCAGTACTTC. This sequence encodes CASSSTTGGLEQYF.

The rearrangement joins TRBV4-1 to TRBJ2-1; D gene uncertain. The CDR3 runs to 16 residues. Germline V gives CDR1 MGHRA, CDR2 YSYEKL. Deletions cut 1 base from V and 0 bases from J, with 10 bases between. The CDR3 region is CASSQGSQSSYNEQFF. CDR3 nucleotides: TGCGCCAGCAGCCAAGGTAGCCAAAGCTCCTACAATGAGCAGTTCTTC.

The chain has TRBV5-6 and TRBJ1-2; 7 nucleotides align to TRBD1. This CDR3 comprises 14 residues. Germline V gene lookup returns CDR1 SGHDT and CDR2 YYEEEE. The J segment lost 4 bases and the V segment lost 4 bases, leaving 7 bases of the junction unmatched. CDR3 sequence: CASSLGQVLYGYTF. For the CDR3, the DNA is TGTGCCAGCAGCCTCGGACAGGTTCTCTATGGCTACACCTTC.

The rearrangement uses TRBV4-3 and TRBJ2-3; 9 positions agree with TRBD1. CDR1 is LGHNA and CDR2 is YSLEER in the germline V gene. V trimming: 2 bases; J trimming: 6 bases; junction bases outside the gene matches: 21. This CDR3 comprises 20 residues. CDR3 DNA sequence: TGCGCCAGCAGCCAACAGGGACAGGGAACTTTGGCCGATAATTGGGATACGCAGTATTTT. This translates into CASSQQGQGTLADNWDTQYF.

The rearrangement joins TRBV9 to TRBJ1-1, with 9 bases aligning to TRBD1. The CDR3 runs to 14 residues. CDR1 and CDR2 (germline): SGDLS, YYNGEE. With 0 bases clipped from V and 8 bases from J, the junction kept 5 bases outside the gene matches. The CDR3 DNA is TGTGCCAGCAGCGTAGATCCGGGACAGGGCGAAGCTTTCTTT. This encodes CASSVDPGQGEAFF.